Included here is one TCR beta chain sequence, with context. These data come from a study of blood T cell repertoires in COVID-19. Sequenced by immunoSEQ multiplex PCR; TCRdb stores in-frame clones only, minus some. The table lists 240,000 or so clones, around 89% of them singletons. The germline V gene encodes CDR1 SNHLY and CDR2 FYNNEI. The CDR3 consists of 15 residues. Trimming cost V 8 bases and J 4 bases, with 19 bases left between them. Participants, about 18 to 89 years old, spanned fewer than 30 US areas. Researchers sorted participants into cohorts using their self-reported clinical history. Participants classified as exposed had met a COVID-19 case within 2 weeks before study entry.

The specimen was PBMCs or T cells enriched from blood (not recorded which). The receptor was derived from a man in his forties or fifties who had been exposed to COVID-19. The V and J genes are TRBV2 and TRBJ2-3; TRBD1 is a possible D gene (7 bases). The CDR3 nucleotides read TGTGCCAGCCACCGGAGACTAGACAGGGCAGATACGCAGTATTTT. Amino acid sequence: CASHRRLDRADTQYF.